Each of the 29 T cell receptor beta chains below was sequenced from the same sample in a study of shared clonotypes between healthy human individuals. Terminally differentiated effector memory CD45RA+ cells were left out of the naive CD8 fraction, which was CD45RO-negative and positively selected for CCR7. The data were produced by immunoSEQ multiplex PCR, yet TCRdb's version contains in-frame clones alone and is incomplete. The table shows about 1,800,000 clones, with about 95% occurring only once. Source material: naive CD8+ T cells sorted from blood. The receptors stem from a man aged 18 to 30 in good health.

The genes are TRBV7-9 and TRBJ1-2; TRBD1 might be the D (5 bases). The length of the CDR3 is 15 residues. The V gene's germline CDR1 is SEHNR and CDR2 FQNEAQ (reference sequence). The V end lost 3 bases, the J end lost 5 bases, and 16 bases lay between the germline ends. CDR3 residues: CASSFQNQGLYGYTF. CDR3 sequence (DNA): TGTGCCAGCAGCTTCCAGAATCAGGGCCTATATGGCTACACCTTC.

J is TRBJ2-7 and V is TRBV7-2; the D gene is possibly TRBD1 (6 bases). The germline V gene has CDR1 SGHTA and CDR2 FQGNSA. The CDR3 length is 13 residues. The V end lost 6 bases, the J end lost 3 bases, and 12 bases lay between the germline ends. The CDR3 spells CASRGLQGYEQYF. DNA for the CDR3: TGTGCCAGCAGGGGATTACAGGGCTACGAGCAGTACTTC.

This sequence joins TRBV29-1 and TRBJ1-2; 9 positions match TRBD1. Losses at the gene ends were 5 bases for V and 8 bases for J; bases not matched to a gene: 9. Germline V gives CDR1 SQVTM, CDR2 ANQGSEA. This CDR3 region has 13 residues. This CDR3 reads CSVTTGGAEGYTF. The CDR3 DNA reads TGCAGCGTTACAACAGGGGGCGCGGAGGGCTACACCTTC.

This chain uses TRBV5-1 with TRBJ2-7; TRBD1 is a possible D gene (5 bases). This CDR3 has 15 residues. The V and J ends lost 2 bases and 0 bases respectively, with 12 bases between them. CDR1 SGHRS and CDR2 YFSETQ come from the germline V gene. CDR3 DNA sequence: TGCGCCAGCAGCTTACTACAGGCGAGCTCCTACGAGCAGTACTTC. It translates to CASSLLQASSYEQYF.

The chain employs TRBV19 and TRBJ2-1; D perhaps matches TRBD2 (5 bases). The ends were cut back, 3 bases at V and 0 bases at J, with 9 bases in the middle. Germline-derived CDR1 and CDR2 are LNHDA and SQIVND (reference sequence). The CDR3 loop spans 15 amino acids. CDR3 DNA sequence: TGTGCCAGTAGTATGAGCGGCCACTCCTACAATGAGCAGTTCTTC. Translation gives CASSMSGHSYNEQFF.

V usage is TRBV2 and J usage is TRBJ1-3; D unresolved. The CDR3 has 14 residues. V lost 6 bases and J 0 bases, leaving 9 bases between the germline ends. Germline V gives CDR1 SNHLY, CDR2 FYNNEI. CDR3 sequence: CASSVDPSGNTIYF. The CDR3, as DNA: TGTGCCAGCAGCGTGGATCCCTCTGGAAACACCATATATTTT.

This clone was seen a single time. CDR3 sequence: CSVAEEWLGEQYF. CDR3 nucleotides: TGCAGCGTTGCCGAGGAATGGCTGGGCGAGCAGTACTTC. The V call is TRBV29-1, the J call TRBJ2-7; D remains unclear. CDR1 and CDR2 from the germline V gene are SQVTM and ANQGSEA. V was cut by 4 bases and J by 6 bases, with 16 bases left in between. The CDR3 is made up of 13 amino acids.

The chain links TRBV5-6 to TRBJ1-2; 9 bases are a match to TRBD1. The junction had 9 bases not matched to a gene; V was cut back by 0 bases and J by 6 bases. Germline V CDR1 and CDR2: SGHDT, YYEEEE. The CDR3 has 16 residues. CDR3 nucleotide sequence: TGTGCCAGCAGCTTGGCCAGGGGTGACAGGGGGGATGGCTACACCTTC. It specifies CASSLARGDRGDGYTF. Together with reference TRBV5-6 and TRBJ1-2, the CDR3 gives the full variable domain: DAGVTQSPTHLIKTRGQQVTLRCSPKSGHDTVSWYQQALGQGPQFIFQYYEEEERQRGNFPDRFSGHQFPNYSSELNVNALLLGDSALYLCASSLARGDRGDGYTFGSGTRLTVV.

The genes are TRBV30 and TRBJ2-7; TRBD1 agrees at 8 bases. Germline CDR1 and CDR2: GTSNPN and SVGIG (reference sequence). This CDR3 region has 13 residues. CDR3 in DNA: TGTGCAAAGGGACAGGCCGGGTCCTACGAGCAGTACTTC. Translation: CAKGQAGSYEQYF.

The rearrangement joins TRBV28 to TRBJ2-7, with D unclear. Per the germline V gene, CDR1 is MDHEN and CDR2 is SYDVKM. This CDR3 region has 13 residues. V shed 10 bases and J shed 3 bases, with 16 bases lying between them. The CDR3: CAITDQVGYEQYF. The DNA of the CDR3 is TGTGCCATCACGGACCAGGTCGGCTACGAGCAGTACTTC.

In regard to this clone: Other DNA sequences within the sample encode an identical CDR3. The rearrangement joins TRBV7-9 to TRBJ1-5; 7 bases align to TRBD1. The CDR3 is made up of 15 amino acids. The germline V gene has CDR1 SEHNR and CDR2 FQNEAQ (reference sequence). The ends lost 4 bases at V and 4 bases at J; junction bases unmatched: 7. The CDR3 loop reads CASSSDREVNQPQHF. The CDR3 region has the DNA TGTGCCAGCAGCTCCGACAGGGAGGTGAATCAGCCCCAGCATTTT. Supplemented by reference TRBV7-9 and TRBJ1-5, the full variable domain reads DTGVSQNPRHKITKRGQNVTFRCDPISEHNRLYWYRQTLGQGPEFLTYFQNEAQLEKSRLLSDRFSAERPKGSFSTLEIQRTEQGDSAMYLCASSSDREVNQPQHFGDGTRLSIL.

The rearrangement links TRBV4-1 to TRBJ2-1, with TRBD2 identical over 11 bases. J lost 6 bases, V lost 0 bases, and 7 bases had no gene match. Germline CDR1 MGHRA, CDR2 YSYEKL. This CDR3 region has 17 residues. The CDR3 is CASSQDDLAGGPNEQFF. The CDR3 nucleotides read TGCGCCAGCAGCCAAGACGATTTAGCGGGAGGGCCCAATGAGCAGTTCTTC.

The J gene is TRBJ2-7, the V gene TRBV6-1, with D tentatively TRBD2 (5 bases). V lost 6 bases and J 1 base, leaving 10 bases between the germline ends. CDR3 length equals 13 residues. Germline V gene sequence: CDR1 MNHNS, CDR2 SASEGT. The CDR3 nucleotides read TGTGCCAGCAGCGAGGACTGGTCCTACGAGCAGTACTTC. Residues: CASSEDWSYEQYF.

The J gene is TRBJ2-1, the V gene TRBV4-1; TRBD2 agrees at 13 bases. Germline values: CDR1 MGHRA, CDR2 YSYEKL. Trimming at V came to 3 bases and at J to 8 bases, leaving 7 bases not matched to a gene. The CDR3 totals 16 residues. DNA for the CDR3: TGCGCCAGCAGCCATCAAGGACTAGCGGGAGTAGATGAGCAGTTCTTC. Translation gives CASSHQGLAGVDEQFF.

The rearrangement joins TRBV7-2 to TRBJ2-7; 11 nucleotides align to TRBD2. There are 16 residues in the CDR3. Germline V gene data show CDR1 as SGHTA and CDR2 as FQGNSA. The V segment lost 5 bases and the J segment 0 bases; nucleotides outside the gene matches: 6. The CDR3 loop is CASSISTSGNSYEQYF. In DNA, the CDR3 is TGTGCCAGCAGCATTTCGACTAGCGGGAACTCCTACGAGCAGTACTTC.

The CDR3 loop reads CASSLLTGNTGELFF. CDR3 nucleotide sequence: TGTGCCAGCAGTTTATTGACTGGGAACACCGGGGAGCTGTTTTTT. The chain couples TRBV27 to TRBJ2-2, with unresolved D. The CDR3 covers 15 residues. Between the trimmed V and J ends, which lost 1 base and 1 base, there was a span of 7 bases. CDR1 is MNHEY, CDR2 SMNVEV, per germline (reference sequence).

The CDR3 DNA follows: TGTGCCTGGAACCCGACAGGGGCTAGCAATCAGCCCCAGCATTTT. Amino acids: CAWNPTGASNQPQHF. This chain links TRBV30 with TRBJ1-5; 8 nucleotides match TRBD1. V gave up 4 bases and J gave up 0 bases; unmatched junction bases: 5. This CDR3 contains 15 residues. In germline, CDR1 is GTSNPN, CDR2 SVGIG (reference sequence).

The rearrangement uses TRBV15 and TRBJ1-5; no reliable D call. The V and J ends lost 1 base and 3 bases respectively, with 13 bases between them. This CDR3 has 16 amino acids. Per the germline V gene, CDR1 is LNHNV and CDR2 is YYDKDF (reference sequence). The chain's CDR3 is CATSRAVRGYNQPQHF. In DNA, the CDR3 is TGTGCCACCAGCAGAGCCGTTCGGGGATACAATCAGCCCCAGCATTTT. The full variable domain, in which reference TRBV15 and TRBJ1-5 provide the parts outside the CDR3, is DAMVIQNPRYQVTQFGKPVTLSCSQTLNHNVMYWYQQKSSQAPKLLFHYYDKDFNNEADTPDNFQSRRPNTSFCFLDIRSPGLGDTAMYLCATSRAVRGYNQPQHFGDGTRLSIL.

Note on this clone: Different DNA sequences within this sample yield the same CDR3. The V and J genes are TRBV7-9 and TRBJ2-7; no definite D call. The V end was cut by 5 bases, the J end by 1 base, with 9 bases between. Germline V gene sequence: CDR1 SEHNR, CDR2 FQNEAQ (reference sequence). The length of the CDR3 is 13 residues. The CDR3 region has the DNA TGTGCCAGCAGCCTCCCAGGATCCTACGAGCAGTACTTC. Residues: CASSLPGSYEQYF. The full variable domain, rest sourced from reference TRBV7-9 and TRBJ2-7, is DTGVSQNPRHKITKRGQNVTFRCDPISEHNRLYWYRQTLGQGPEFLTYFQNEAQLEKSRLLSDRFSAERPKGSFSTLEIQRTEQGDSAMYLCASSLPGSYEQYFGPGTRLTVT.

This clone was detected only once. The J gene is TRBJ1-2, the V gene TRBV29-1; D remains unclear. V shed 4 bases and J shed 8 bases, with 11 bases lying between them. This CDR3 has 11 residues. Germline V lookup: CDR1 SQVTM, CDR2 ANQGSEA. CDR3 sequence reads: CSVARGIGYTF. CDR3 bases: TGCAGCGTTGCCCGGGGTATCGGCTACACCTTC.

CDR3 bases: TGTGCCAGCAGCACGGACACCTGGAGCTCCTACGAGCAGTACTTC. It translates to CASSTDTWSSYEQYF. V is TRBV7-9 and J is TRBJ2-5; D may be TRBD1 (5 bases). The DNA end is a closer match to TRBJ2-7, so the J assignment may be wrong. The CDR3 is 15 amino acids. CDR1 is SEHNR, CDR2 FQNEAQ, per germline (reference sequence).

The J gene is TRBJ1-2, the V gene TRBV11-3; D is ambiguous. The V end lost 5 bases, the J end lost 0 bases, and 13 bases lay between the germline ends. The germline CDR1 and CDR2 sequences are SGHNT and YENEEA. The CDR3 runs 15 residues. Here the CDR3 DNA reads TGTGCCAGCAGCCCCCCAGGAGGATCTAACTATGGCTACACCTTC. It encodes CASSPPGGSNYGYTF.

The chain carries TRBV7-2 and TRBJ2-5; 9 bases map to TRBD1. The J call is in doubt because the DNA end fits TRBJ2-7 better. Germline values: CDR1 SGHTA, CDR2 FQGNSA. The CDR3 runs 15 residues. CDR3 in amino acids: CASSHGQGLSYEQYF. In DNA, the CDR3 is TGTGCCAGCAGCCACGGACAGGGGCTCTCCTACGAGCAGTACTTC.

This clone is a singleton in its sample. V gene TRBV7-9 combines with J gene TRBJ2-7; D tentatively reads TRBD1 or TRBD2 (5 bases each). The CDR3 spans 15 residues. CDR1 is SEHNR and CDR2 is FQNEAQ in the germline V gene (reference sequence). The germline V and J ends were trimmed by 0 bases and 2 bases, with 11 bases remaining between them. CDR3 DNA sequence: TGTGCCAGCAGCTTAGCTCTGGGGACCACCTACGAGCAGTACTTC. It encodes CASSLALGTTYEQYF. The full variable domain, rest sourced from reference TRBV7-9 and TRBJ2-7, is DTGVSQNPRHKITKRGQNVTFRCDPISEHNRLYWYRQTLGQGPEFLTYFQNEAQLEKSRLLSDRFSAERPKGSFSTLEIQRTEQGDSAMYLCASSLALGTTYEQYFGPGTRLTVT.

Only a few counts were recorded for this clone. The chain joins TRBV6-1 to TRBJ1-6, with 10 bases identical to TRBD1. Trimming at V came to 3 bases and at J to 2 bases, leaving 4 bases not matched to a gene. The CDR3 has 17 residues. Germline V lookup: CDR1 MNHNS, CDR2 SASEGT. The CDR3, as DNA: TGTGCCAGCAGTGACGGGACAGGGGTTACCTATAATTCACCCCTCCACTTT. As protein: CASSDGTGVTYNSPLHF.

V and J are TRBV11-2 and TRBJ1-3, with unresolved D. Germline loops: CDR1 SGHAT, CDR2 FQNNGV. CDR3 length: 14 amino acids. Trimming took 1 base from V and 0 from J, leaving 4 bases between them. The CDR3 nucleotides are TGTGCCAGCAGCTTAGGGAACTCTGGAAACACCATATATTTT. This codes for CASSLGNSGNTIYF.

The chain couples TRBV14 to TRBJ1-2; 7 bases fit TRBD1. This CDR3 region has 14 residues. Germline CDR1 and CDR2: SGHDN and FVKESK. J lost 5 bases, V lost 4 bases, and 7 bases had no gene match. The CDR3 coding sequence is TGTGCCAGCAGCCTGGGACAGCCCGTATATGGCTACACCTTC. Amino acid sequence: CASSLGQPVYGYTF. The variable domain in full, completed from reference TRBV14 and TRBJ1-2, reads EAGVTQFPSHSVIEKGQTVTLRCDPISGHDNLYWYRRVMGKEIKFLLHFVKESKQDESGMPNNRFLAERTGGTYSTLKVQPAELEDSGVYFCASSLGQPVYGYTFGSGTRLTVV.

The CDR3 is CASTGTGNQPQHF. The CDR3 region has the DNA TGTGCCAGCACCGGGACAGGCAATCAGCCCCAGCATTTT. V is TRBV2 and J is TRBJ1-5; 7 bases align to TRBD1. Germline loops: CDR1 SNHLY, CDR2 FYNNEI. Trimming at V came to 7 bases and at J to 2 bases, leaving 2 bases not matched to a gene. CDR3 length: 13 residues.

The rearrangement links TRBV9 to TRBJ2-3; tentatively, D is TRBD1 (5 bases). Germline assignment: CDR1 SGDLS and CDR2 YYNGEE. V shed 2 bases and J shed 3 bases, with 7 bases lying between them. The CDR3 consists of 13 residues. The CDR3 bases are TGTGCCAGCAGCGTCGGACAAACAGATACGCAGTATTTT. It specifies CASSVGQTDTQYF.